The rows below give T cell receptor beta chains drawn from one sample of a study of somatic mutations in cytotoxic T cells in rheumatoid arthritis. The method was immunoSEQ multiplex PCR; TCRdb's version includes in-frame clones alone and lacks a portion of them. The repertoire holds tens of thousands of clones, with around 76% as singletons. The material sequenced was CD8+ T cells sorted from blood. Receptor source: a man aged 50 to 59 in good health. CDR3s include the opening cysteine and the closing phenylalanine or tryptophan. A D gene is named only where the DNA matches it firmly. Clone size is not always given. Where it is, it says once, few, many or a class for expanded clones.

cdr3_aa cdr3_nt clone_size d_call j_call v_call
CSVEGLAGGYNEQFF TGCAGCGTGGAGGGACTAGCGGGAGGTTACAATGAGCAGTTCTTC NA TRBD2 TRBJ2-1 TRBV29-1
CASSPSLGTQSYEQYF TGTGCCAGCAGTCCGAGCCTCGGGACTCAGTCCTACGAGCAGTACTTC NA NA TRBJ2-7 TRBV27
CASSLYTSGWADTQYF TGTGCCAGCAGCTTATATACTAGCGGGTGGGCAGATACGCAGTATTTT NA TRBD2 TRBJ2-3 TRBV7-6
CASSLDRDPFWNEQFF TGCGCCAGCAGCTTGGACCGGGATCCTTTTTGGAATGAGCAGTTCTTC NA NA TRBJ2-1 TRBV5-1
CASTPMDRPHYGYTF TGTGCCAGCACCCCAATGGACAGGCCTCACTATGGCTACACCTTC NA TRBD1 TRBJ1-2 TRBV7-9
CASSLDGRITDTQYF TGCGCCAGCAGCTTGGATGGACGTATCACAGATACGCAGTATTTT NA NA TRBJ2-3 TRBV5-1
CASSPTSFYEQYF TGTGCCAGCAGTCCAACTAGTTTCTACGAGCAGTACTTC NA NA TRBJ2-7 TRBV27
CASSYFGGREKTEAFF TGTGCCAGCAGTTACTTCGGAGGACGAGAAAAAACTGAAGCTTTCTTT NA NA TRBJ1-1 TRBV6-5
CASSPTTGTGSGANVLTF TGTGCCAGCAGCCCTACAACCGGGACAGGGTCCGGGGCCAACGTCCTGACTTTC NA TRBD1 TRBJ2-6 TRBV7-6
CASSESEVAGDSYNEQFF TGTGCCAGCAGTGAAAGTGAGGTAGCGGGAGACTCTTACAATGAGCAGTTCTTC NA TRBD2 TRBJ2-1 TRBV6-1
CASSKDRAWQGVGQPQHF TGTGCCAGTAGTAAGGACAGGGCTTGGCAAGGGGTAGGTCAGCCCCAGCATTTT few TRBD1 TRBJ1-5 TRBV19
CASTNRVGESYEQYF TGCGCCAGCACCAACCGGGTCGGGGAATCCTACGAGCAGTACTTC NA NA TRBJ2-7 TRBV4-1